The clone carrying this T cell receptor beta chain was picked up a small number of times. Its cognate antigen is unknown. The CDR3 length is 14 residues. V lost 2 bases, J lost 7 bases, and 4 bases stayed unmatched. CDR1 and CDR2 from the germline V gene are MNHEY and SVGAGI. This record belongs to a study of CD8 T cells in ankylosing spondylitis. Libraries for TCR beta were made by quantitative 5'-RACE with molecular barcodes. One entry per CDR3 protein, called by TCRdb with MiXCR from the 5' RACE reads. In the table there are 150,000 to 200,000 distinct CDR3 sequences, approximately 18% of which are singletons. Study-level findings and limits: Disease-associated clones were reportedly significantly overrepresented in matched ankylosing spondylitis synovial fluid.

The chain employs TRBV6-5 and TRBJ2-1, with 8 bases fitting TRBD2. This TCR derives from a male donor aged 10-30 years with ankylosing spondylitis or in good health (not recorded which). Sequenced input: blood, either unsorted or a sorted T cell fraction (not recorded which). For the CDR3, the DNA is TGTGCCAGCAGTTACGTTCCTAGCGGGAATGAGCAGTTCTTC. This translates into CASSYVPSGNEQFF.